Shown below are 25 T cell receptor beta chains from a single sample sequenced in a study of blood T cells in healthy people across ages. It was with a sample-barcoded 5' primer and a J-beta primer mix that a second PCR of roughly 7 to 12 cycles was run. Each CDR3 protein is one row after TCRdb ran MiXCR on the 5' RACE reads. The sample has 800,000 to 950,000 distinct CDR3 sequences, around 29% seen once. The same specimen was also included in a second study, on T cells of mothers and their children.

What was sequenced was blood. The receptors derive from a woman in her thirties or forties in good health.

As to this clonotype: One base away lies a much larger clone, so this may be a sequencing read error. The chain has TRBV6-2 or TRBV6-3 and TRBJ2-7; D is unresolved. V gave up 0 bases and J gave up 6 bases, with 15 bases separating them. The CDR3 loop spans 15 amino acids. Germline values: CDR1 MNHEY, CDR2 SVGEGT. CDR3 nucleotides: TGTGCCAGCAGTTACTCTAGCCACGGAGTATGCGAGCAGTACTTC. Its translation is CASSYSSHGVCEQYF.

This clonotype turned up a few times. This chain joins TRBV4-2 and TRBJ2-7; the D gene is possibly TRBD1 (7 bases). The CDR3 contains 11 residues. Germline lookup yields CDR1 LGHNA and CDR2 YNFKEQ. Trimming pared 3 bases from V and 12 bases from J, leaving 12 bases between. The CDR3 DNA reads TGTGCCAGCAGCCAGGCAGGGGGGATGTACTTC. Encoded protein: CASSQAGGMYF.

V is TRBV10-3 and J is TRBJ1-2; weak D call: TRBD1 (6 bases). The CDR3 extends over 13 amino acids. V was pared by 4 bases and J by 3 bases, with 9 bases between. The germline CDR1 and CDR2 sequences are ENHRY and SYGVKD. DNA for the CDR3: TGTGCCATCAGTGTTCGGACAGACTATGGCTACACCTTC. Protein product: CAISVRTDYGYTF.

This clonotype appeared many times. This chain uses TRBV6-6 with TRBJ2-7; no definite D call. The V end was cut by 6 bases, the J end by 1 base, with 13 bases between. This CDR3 region has 14 residues. Germline-derived CDR1 and CDR2 are MNHNY and SVGAGI (reference sequence). The CDR3 nucleotides are TGTGCCAGCAGCGTACATCCCTATTCCTACGAGCAGTACTTC. This translates into CASSVHPYSYEQYF.

Concerning this clonotype itself: One junction end does not reproduce the germline sequence, and a read error may be involved. This chain joins TRBV7-7 and TRBJ1-1, with 10 bases that match TRBD1. Per germline, CDR1 SSHAT and CDR2 FNYEAQ (reference sequence). CDR3 length: 19 amino acids. CDR3 bases: TGTGCTAGCAGCCACACCCCGACCGGGACAGGGGACGAGAATACTGAAGCTTTCTTT. It yields the protein CASSHTPTGTGDENTEAFF.

A few counts support this clonotype. The chain combines TRBV10-1 with TRBJ2-1; weak D call: TRBD2 (5 bases). The CDR3 is 15 amino acids. Trimming removed 6 bases from V and 5 bases from J, with 17 bases in between. Germline loops: CDR1 WNHNN, CDR2 SYGVQD (reference sequence). CDR3 bases: TGCGCCAGCAGCGGTCACTCCGGACTGAACAATGAGCAGTTCTTC. It encodes CASSGHSGLNNEQFF.

The chain is built from TRBV14 and TRBJ2-1, with 7 bases fitting TRBD2. Losses at the gene ends were 3 bases for V and 6 bases for J; bases not matched to a gene: 8. The germline V gene has CDR1 SGHDN and CDR2 FVKESK. This CDR3 is built from 15 residues. CDR3 sequence: CASSQRGLGANEQFF. The CDR3 DNA sequence: TGTGCCAGCAGCCAGAGAGGACTAGGGGCCAATGAGCAGTTCTTC.

This clonotype has more than one count but fewer than ten. V and J are TRBV27 and TRBJ1-2; 8 bases match TRBD1. The CDR3 loop spans 16 amino acids. The J segment lost 5 bases and the V segment lost 6 bases, leaving 14 bases of the junction unmatched. Germline CDR1 is MNHEY and CDR2 is SMNVEV (reference sequence). This CDR3 reads CASRGNTGTGFYGYTF. Written as DNA, the CDR3 is TGTGCCAGCAGGGGCAACACCGGGACAGGCTTTTATGGCTACACCTTC.

Points on this clonotype: At one boundary the junction diverges from the germline segment, which might be a read error. The chain carries TRBV3-1 and TRBJ1-5; no firm D call. Germline V gene sequence: CDR1 LGHDT, CDR2 YNNKEL (reference sequence). The CDR3 consists of 12 residues. The CDR3 bases are TGTACCAGCAGCAATCAAAATCAGCCCCAGCATTTT. Its protein product is CTSSNQNQPQHF.

In this sample, this clonotype turned up once. The chain combines TRBV4-1 with TRBJ2-1, with D uncertain. V lost 1 base and J 12 bases, leaving 10 bases between the germline ends. CDR3 length equals 12 residues. Per the germline V gene, CDR1 is MGHRA and CDR2 is YSYEKL. The CDR3 DNA is TGCGCCAGCAGCCAAGGAGAGGATGGGCAGTTCTTC. It is translated as CASSQGEDGQFF.

This clonotype has only a few counts. This chain links TRBV2 with TRBJ2-7, with 9 bases lining up with TRBD1. Per the germline V gene, CDR1 is SNHLY and CDR2 is FYNNEI. V shed 6 bases and J 3 bases; nucleotides not matched to a gene: 15. CDR3 length equals 17 residues. The CDR3 nucleotides are TGTGCCAGCAGCCCGAGGGGGGTGGGGGACAGGGACTACGAGCAGTACTTC. Translating gives CASSPRGVGDRDYEQYF.

This clonotype was counted ten times or more. The CDR3 DNA reads TGTGCCAGCAGCTTAACAGGGAGGAACACTGAAGCTTTCTTT. This codes for CASSLTGRNTEAFF. The V gene is TRBV7-9, the J gene TRBJ1-1; tentative D call: TRBD1 (6 bases). Between the trimmed V and J ends, which lost 2 bases and 1 base, there was a span of 8 bases. Germline CDR1 is SEHNR and CDR2 is FQNEAQ (reference sequence). The CDR3 contains 14 residues.

This clonotype has only a few counts. Possible read error: a much larger clone is one base away. V and J are TRBV27 and TRBJ2-7; a possible D gene is TRBD1 (7 bases). The CDR3 has 12 residues. Germline CDR1 MNHEY, CDR2 SMNVEV (reference sequence). CDR3 DNA sequence: TGTACCAGCAGTTTTCGGAGGGACAGACAGTACTTC. Its translation: CTSSFRRDRQYF.

V usage is TRBV7-9 and J usage is TRBJ2-1, with D unclear. The length of the CDR3 is 12 residues. The germline CDR1 and CDR2 sequences are SEHNR and FQNEAQ (reference sequence). V was clipped by 6 bases and J by 3 bases, with 6 bases between them. CDR3 nucleotide sequence: TGTGCCAGCAGTCGGGTCTACAATGAGCAGTTCTTC. It encodes CASSRVYNEQFF.

The chain couples TRBV20-1 to TRBJ2-1, with D perhaps matching TRBD2 (7 bases). The V and J ends lost 5 bases and 6 bases respectively, with 14 bases between them. The length of the CDR3 is 13 residues. Germline V gene data show CDR1 as DFQATT and CDR2 as SNEGSKA (reference sequence). CDR3 DNA: TGCAGTGCTGGATGGGGGGGCCCCAATGAGCAGTTCTTC. Its protein product is CSAGWGGPNEQFF.

This clonotype was detected ten times or more. In nucleotides, the CDR3 is TGCAGCGGTGGACAAACCCGGGGAGAGCAGTACTTC. Residues: CSGGQTRGEQYF. This chain joins TRBV29-1 and TRBJ2-7; the D call may be TRBD1 or TRBD2 (5 bases each). V lost 7 bases and J lost 7, with 17 bases in between. The CDR3 consists of 12 residues. Germline assignment: CDR1 SQVTM and CDR2 ANQGSEA.

This clonotype occurred many times. The chain employs TRBV28 and TRBJ1-4; 10 nucleotides match TRBD1. Per the germline V gene, CDR1 is MDHEN and CDR2 is SYDVKM. Trimming cost V 6 bases and J 0 bases; bases outside gene matches: 10. The CDR3 loop spans 18 amino acids. The chain's CDR3 is CASRNRDRGRATNEKLFF. The CDR3 coding sequence is TGTGCCAGCAGGAACCGGGACAGGGGACGAGCAACTAATGAAAAACTGTTTTTT.

This clonotype was observed a few times. The chain joins TRBV10-3 to TRBJ1-1, with a possible D match to TRBD1 (5 bases). With 10 bases removed from V and 1 base from J, the gap between germline ends came to 19 bases. Germline CDR1 is ENHRY and CDR2 is SYGVKD. This CDR3 comprises 15 residues. The CDR3 sequence: CATRIWGETNTEAFF. CDR3 nucleotides: TGTGCCACACGAATTTGGGGGGAGACGAACACTGAAGCTTTCTTT.

The chain recombines TRBV25-1 with TRBJ2-1, with 8 nucleotides matching TRBD1. The J segment lost 7 bases and the V segment lost 8 bases, leaving 16 bases of the junction unmatched. This CDR3 has 16 amino acids. CDR1 and CDR2 from the germline V gene are MGHDK and SYGVNS. CDR3 DNA: TGTGCCAGCTTGAGTAAGGGACAGGAAAATTGGAATGAGCAGTTCTTC. Translating it yields CASLSKGQENWNEQFF.

The chain has TRBV9 and TRBJ2-5; 8 bases fit TRBD1. J gave up 2 bases and V 4 bases, and 4 bases lay outside the gene matches. The length of the CDR3 is 14 residues. Germline-derived CDR1 and CDR2 are SGDLS and YYNGEE. CDR3 residues: CASSPYRGQETQYF. The CDR3 nucleotides are TGTGCCAGCAGCCCCTACAGGGGGCAAGAGACCCAGTACTTC.

This clonotype came up many times. The rearrangement links TRBV5-5 to TRBJ1-1; 8 nucleotides line up with TRBD1. The CDR3 is 16 residues long. In germline, CDR1 is SGHKS, CDR2 YYEKEE (reference sequence). The V segment lost 6 bases and the J segment 7 bases; nucleotides outside the gene matches: 17. The CDR3 region is CASIRRTGSRGYEAFF. The DNA for the CDR3 is TGTGCCAGCATCAGGCGGACAGGGAGTAGGGGGTATGAAGCTTTCTTT.

A few counts support this clonotype. The V call is TRBV7-2, the J call TRBJ1-2; D not resolved. The V and J ends lost 0 bases and 6 bases respectively, with 8 bases between them. CDR3 length: 13 residues. Germline V gene sequence: CDR1 SGHTA, CDR2 FQGNSA. DNA for the CDR3: TGTGCCAGCAGCTTAGCACGTACGGATGGCTACACCTTC. Translating it yields CASSLARTDGYTF.

The V gene is TRBV12-3 or TRBV12-4, the J gene TRBJ2-1; no reliable D call. This CDR3 is built from 14 residues. The V gene lost 6 bases and the J gene lost 6 bases, with 15 bases spanning the gap. The CDR3 coding sequence is TGTGCCAGCAGCCCCTCGAGCAATCGCAATGAGCAGTTCTTC. It yields the protein CASSPSSNRNEQFF.

The table lists this clonotype with a few counts. The chain carries TRBV6-1 and TRBJ1-4; perhaps TRBD1 as D (5 bases). The CDR3 spans 13 residues. The V end lost 10 bases, the J end lost 8 bases, and 17 bases lay between the germline ends. Germline V lookup: CDR1 MNHNS, CDR2 SASEGT. The DNA of the CDR3 is TGTGCCACCAGCGGGGGAAGAGGCGAAAAACTGTTTTTT. Protein product: CATSGGRGEKLFF.

The table lists this clonotype with a few counts. Just one base apart from a much larger clone, this may be a read error. This rearrangement joins TRBV6-1 to TRBJ2-3; D is unresolved. The germline V and J ends were trimmed by 4 bases and 2 bases, with 16 bases remaining between them. Germline loops: CDR1 MNHNS, CDR2 SASEGT. The CDR3 runs 16 residues. The CDR3 nucleotides read TGTGCCAGCAGTGGCCCCCAGGACGGAATCACAGATACGCAGTATTTT. As protein: CASSGPQDGITDTQYF.